These 2 T cell receptor beta chains originate from one sample sequenced in a study of CD8 T cells in ankylosing spondylitis. Findings and caveats of the study: A TCR beta motif of about eight highly homologous variants seemed to mark ankylosing spondylitis blood.

The antigens for these receptors are not known. TCRdb reprocessed the 5' RACE reads with MiXCR, giving one entry per CDR3 protein. Of 670,000 or so distinct CDR3 sequences detected, under 20% appear once; the ten largest clones hold around a fifth. What was sequenced was blood, either unsorted or a sorted T cell fraction (not recorded which). The receptors were gathered from a male donor with ankylosing spondylitis.

A few counts support this clonotype. The genes are TRBV5-8 and TRBJ2-7; TRBD1 might be the D (6 bases). With 1 base removed from V and 6 bases from J, the gap between germline ends came to 11 bases. Germline V gives CDR1 SGHTS, CDR2 YDEGEE. This CDR3 has 13 residues. The CDR3 spells CASSLNRATEQYF. Written as DNA, the CDR3 is TGTGCCAGCAGCTTGAACAGGGCAACCGAGCAGTACTTC.

This clonotype was seen only a few times. The chain links TRBV14 to TRBJ1-2; no firm D call. Deletions cut 0 bases from V and 5 bases from J, with 10 bases between. This CDR3 region has 14 residues. The germline V gene has CDR1 SGHDN and CDR2 FVKESK. CDR3 sequence (DNA): TGTGCCAGCAGCCAAGAAAACAGCCTTTATGGCTACACCTTC. The encoded protein is CASSQENSLYGYTF.